This is a list of T cell receptor beta chains from one sample in a study of T cell responses to AZD1222 COVID-19 vaccine. Using immunoSEQ multiplex PCR, the repertoire was profiled, and TCRdb retains in-frame clones only, with some absent. Of about 50,000 clones in the sample, roughly 85% were seen once. Sample: peripheral blood, taken on day 0 of AZD1222 vaccination. The receptors originated from an adult in good health. Each CDR3 is given with its conserved first and last residue. D genes are given only for firm matches. Some rows have no size entry. The others give once, few or many, or a class for an expanded clone.

>.|.|TRBJ1-4|TRBV2
TGTGCCAGCAGTGCGGGTACGGGTAATGAAAAACTGTTTTTT
CASSAGTGNEKLFF
>.|TRBD1|TRBJ1-5|TRBV6-5
TGTGCCAGCAGCACAGGGGTTCAGCCCCAGCATTTT
CASSTGVQPQHF
>.|.|TRBJ2-1|TRBV5-4
TGTGCCAGCAGTCCTAGTACTAAACGGGGCGCTCAGCAGTTCTTC
CASSPSTKRGAQQFF
>.|TRBD1|TRBJ1-4|TRBV7-9
TGTGCCAGCAGCCTTGGACAGGGGCCTAATGAAAAACTGTTTTTT
CASSLGQGPNEKLFF
>.|.|TRBJ2-5|TRBV19
TGTGCCAGTAGTATTACGGGCCAAGAGACCCAGTACTTC
CASSITGQETQYF
>once|.|TRBJ1-2|TRBV5-1
TGCGCCAGCGGATTACAGGGCGACGTTGCATACACCTTC
CASGLQGDVAYTF
>.|.|TRBJ1-4|TRBV20-1
TGCAGTGCTAGTATCGGATTCAGGGGAGGGAATGAAAAACTGTTTTTT
CSASIGFRGGNEKLFF
>.|.|TRBJ1-1|TRBV7-3
TGTGCCAGCAGCTTAATGGGGGCGGGGACTGAAGCTTTCTTT
CASSLMGAGTEAFF
>.|TRBD1|TRBJ2-7|TRBV18
TGTGCCAGCTCCCAAGCAAGACAGGGGGGGACTTACGAGCAGTACTTC
CASSQARQGGTYEQYF
>.|.|TRBJ2-2|TRBV19
TGTGCCAGTAGTATTCAAGCGAACACCGGGGAGCTGTTTTTT
CASSIQANTGELFF
>.|.|TRBJ2-5|TRBV3-1/TRBV3-2
TGTGCCAGCAGCCAAGACGCGGGTGCGGCACAGACCCAGTACTTC
CASSQDAGAAQTQYF
>.|TRBD2|TRBJ2-3|TRBV11-2
TGTGCCAGCGGGAAGGGACTAGCGGGGCTAGGCAGCACCGAAACGCAGTATTTT
CASGKGLAGLGSTETQYF
>.|.|TRBJ2-6|TRBV7-9
TGTGCCAGTCTCTTCTTCTCTGGGGCCAACGTCCTGACTTTC
CASLFFSGANVLTF
>.|.|TRBJ2-3|TRBV12-3/TRBV12-4
TGTGCCAGCAGTTTAACAGGAAATCCTACGCAGTATTTT
CASSLTGNPTQYF
>.|TRBD1|TRBJ1-6|TRBV6-5
TGTGCCAGCGGAAGGGGGCAGGGACTCGATTCACCCCTCCACTTT
CASGRGQGLDSPLHF
>.|.|TRBJ2-1|TRBV7-9
TGTGCCAGCAGCCACGATTCGCTTGACCGGAGAGAATACAATGAGCAGTTCTTC
CASSHDSLDRREYNEQFF
>.|TRBD1|TRBJ1-1|TRBV9
TGTGCCAGCAGCGTCGGTACAGGGGCCCTACTCCCTGAAGCTTTCTTT
CASSVGTGALLPEAFF
>.|.|TRBJ2-6|TRBV3-1/TRBV3-2
TGTGCCAGCAGCCAAGGTCCAGGGGCGATCTCTGGGGCCAACGTCCTGACTTTC
CASSQGPGAISGANVLTF
>.|.|TRBJ1-5|TRBV4-1
TGCGCCAGCAGCCAAGAATTAGGGGCAAACCAGCCCCAGCATTTT
CASSQELGANQPQHF
>.|.|TRBJ1-4|TRBV7-2
TGTGCCAGCAGCTTCCAGGCAACTAATGAAAAACTGTTTTTT
CASSFQATNEKLFF
>.|.|TRBJ2-5|TRBV4-1
TGCGCCAGCAGCCAAGATGAGGACCCCCAATTCGGGGAGACCCAGTACTTC
CASSQDEDPQFGETQYF
>.|.|TRBJ1-1|TRBV6-5
TGTGCCAGCAGTCCGCAGGGTCTGAACACTGAAGCTTTCTTT
CASSPQGLNTEAFF
>.|.|TRBJ2-3|TRBV20-1
TGCAGTGCTGACCTGGGGGATACGCAGTATTTT
CSADLGDTQYF
>.|TRBD2|TRBJ2-3|TRBV7-3
TGTGCCAGCAGCTCAGCGGGGGGACGCACAGATACGCAGTATTTT
CASSSAGGRTDTQYF
>.|.|TRBJ2-7|TRBV6-5
TGTGCCAGCAGTCCATTTCCCCCCGACAGCTACGAGCAGTACTTC
CASSPFPPDSYEQYF
>.|.|TRBJ1-5|TRBV28
TGTGCCAGCAGTTTAGGGAGGGCTTATCAACCCCAGCATTTT
CASSLGRAYQPQHF
>.|.|TRBJ2-7|TRBV7-8
TGTGCCAGCAGCTTAACTGCTGGGAGCTACGAGCAGTACTTC
CASSLTAGSYEQYF
>.|TRBD2|TRBJ2-3|TRBV2
TGTGCCAGCAGTGAAGCCCCTAGCGGGGGGCGCACAGATACGCAGTATTTT
CASSEAPSGGRTDTQYF
>.|.|TRBJ2-7|TRBV15
TGTGCCACCAGCAGAGATGGTCTCTACGAGCAGTACTTC
CATSRDGLYEQYF
>.|.|TRBJ2-1|TRBV9
TGTGCCAGCAGCGTAGGAGGTAGCACCGATGAGCAGTTCTTC
CASSVGGSTDEQFF
>.|.|TRBJ2-7|TRBV3-1/TRBV3-2
TGTGCCAGCAGCCAAGTACAAAACCGTCACGAGCAGTACTTC
CASSQVQNRHEQYF
>.|.|TRBJ1-6|TRBV30
TGTGCCTGGAGCGACAGGTACTCTCCCCTCCACTTT
CAWSDRYSPLHF
>.|.|TRBJ1-5|TRBV28
TGTGCCAGCAGCGACCGTAAACAGGGACGGGGTCAGCCCCAGCATTTT
CASSDRKQGRGQPQHF
>.|.|TRBJ2-2|TRBV6-5
TGTGCCAGCAGTTACCGGCGGGGCAACACCGGGGAGCTGTTTTTT
CASSYRRGNTGELFF
>.|.|TRBJ2-1|TRBV5-1
TGCGCCAGCAGCTTGGCGGGCAGAGCCTACAATGAGCAGTTCTTC
CASSLAGRAYNEQFF
>once|.|TRBJ2-7|TRBV18
TGTGCCAGCTCCTTAGGTGCGGACAGATACGAGCAGTACTTC
CASSLGADRYEQYF
>.|.|TRBJ2-2|TRBV3-1/TRBV3-2
TGTGCCAGCAGCCCTCGACAGCGCACCGGGGAGCTGTTTTTT
CASSPRQRTGELFF
>.|TRBD1|TRBJ2-7|TRBV6-6
TGTGCCAGCAGTTACTCGACAGGGGGCCCGTTCGAGCAGTACTTC
CASSYSTGGPFEQYF
>.|.|TRBJ1-4|TRBV5-5
TGTGCCAGCAGCTTTGACGGAGCAACTAATGAAAAACTGTTTTTT
CASSFDGATNEKLFF
>few|.|TRBJ1-4|TRBV19
TGTGCCAGTAGTGTCACAGTAGGTGCGGCTGAAAAACTGTTTTTT
CASSVTVGAAEKLFF
>.|.|TRBJ2-1|TRBV27
TGTGCCAGCAGTTTAAGTACGGGCCATGAGCAGTTCTTC
CASSLSTGHEQFF
>.|TRBD1|TRBJ1-5|TRBV5-1
TGTGCCAGCAGCGACGGGACAGGGGCCCAGCCCCAGCATTTT
CASSDGTGAQPQHF
>.|TRBD1|TRBJ2-7|TRBV28
TGTGCCAGCAGCACATCCGGGACAGGGTTATACGAGCAGTACTTC
CASSTSGTGLYEQYF
>.|.|TRBJ2-7|TRBV4-2
TGTGCCAGCAGCCAAGACCCTGCGTCCCTCGGGAACGAGCAGTACTTC
CASSQDPASLGNEQYF
>.|TRBD1|TRBJ2-1|TRBV19
TGTGCCAGTAGTACTGGTAGGGGGCAGCGGAATGAGCAGTTCTTC
CASSTGRGQRNEQFF
>.|TRBD1|TRBJ1-2|TRBV6-5
TGTGCCAGCACAGGGACAGGGGGCGGCTATGGCTACACCTTC
CASTGTGGGYGYTF
>.|.|TRBJ1-6|TRBV6-6
TGTGCCAGCAGTCCAGGGGAGAATTCACCCCTCCACTTT
CASSPGENSPLHF
>once|.|TRBJ2-7|TRBV7-2
TGTGCCAGCAGCCCTAACCCCGCGGCAACCCGTATTCTTCGGTACTTC
CASSPNPAATRILRYF
>.|.|TRBJ2-3|TRBV27
TGTGCCAGCAGTTTCAGAGGGGGAGATACGCAGTATTTT
CASSFRGGDTQYF
>.|TRBD2|TRBJ2-7|TRBV28
TGTGCCAGCAGTCCCCTGGGAGGGGAGAATTACGAGCAGTACTTC
CASSPLGGENYEQYF
>.|.|TRBJ2-7|TRBV19
TGTGCCAGTAGTATTTCAGGGTCCGCCTACGAGCAGTACTTC
CASSISGSAYEQYF
>.|.|TRBJ1-1|TRBV18
TGTGCCAGCTCACCCGAGGGGGTTCGGGGGACTGAAGCTTTCTTT
CASSPEGVRGTEAFF